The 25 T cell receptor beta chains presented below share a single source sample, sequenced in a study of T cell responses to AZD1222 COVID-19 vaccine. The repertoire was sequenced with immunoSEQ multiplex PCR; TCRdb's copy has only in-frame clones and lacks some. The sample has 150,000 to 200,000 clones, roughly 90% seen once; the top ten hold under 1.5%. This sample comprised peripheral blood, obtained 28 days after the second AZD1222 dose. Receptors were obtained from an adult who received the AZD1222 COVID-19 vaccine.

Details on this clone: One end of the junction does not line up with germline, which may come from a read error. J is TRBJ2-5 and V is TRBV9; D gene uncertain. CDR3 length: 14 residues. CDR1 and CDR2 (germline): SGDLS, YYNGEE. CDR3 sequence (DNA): TGTGCCAGCAGCGTAGGAAGTTTCCAAGGGACCCAGTACTTC. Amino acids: CASSVGSFQGTQYF. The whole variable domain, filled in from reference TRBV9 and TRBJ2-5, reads DSGVTQTPKHLITATGQRVTLRCSPRSGDLSVYWYQQSLDQGLQFLIQYYNGEERAKGNILERFSAQQFPDLHSELNLSSLELGDSALYFCASSVGSFQGTQYFGPGTRLLVL.

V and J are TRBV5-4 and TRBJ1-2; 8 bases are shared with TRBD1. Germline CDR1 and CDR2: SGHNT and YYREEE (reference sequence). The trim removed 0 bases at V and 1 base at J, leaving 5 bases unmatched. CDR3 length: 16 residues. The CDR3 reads CASSLVGQEINYGYTF. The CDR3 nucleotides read TGTGCCAGCAGCTTGGTGGGACAGGAGATTAACTATGGCTACACCTTC.

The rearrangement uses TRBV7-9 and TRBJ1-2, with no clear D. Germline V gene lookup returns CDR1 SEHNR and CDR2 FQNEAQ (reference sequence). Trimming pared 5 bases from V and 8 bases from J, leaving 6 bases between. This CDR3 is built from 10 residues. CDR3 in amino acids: CASSDGGYTF. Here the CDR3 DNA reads TGTGCCAGCAGCGACGGAGGCTACACCTTC.

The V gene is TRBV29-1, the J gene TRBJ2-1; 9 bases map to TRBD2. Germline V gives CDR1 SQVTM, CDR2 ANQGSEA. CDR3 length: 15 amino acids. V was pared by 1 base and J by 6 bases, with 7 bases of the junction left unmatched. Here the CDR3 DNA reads TGCAGCGTTGAAGGGCTAGCGGGATTGGTCAATGAGCAGTTCTTC. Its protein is CSVEGLAGLVNEQFF.

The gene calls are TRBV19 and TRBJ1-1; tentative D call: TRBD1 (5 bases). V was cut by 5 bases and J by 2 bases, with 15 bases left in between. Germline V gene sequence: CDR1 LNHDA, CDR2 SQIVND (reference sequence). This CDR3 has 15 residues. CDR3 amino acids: CASSVQRGVNTEAFF. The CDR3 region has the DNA TGTGCCAGTAGTGTACAGCGAGGGGTTAACACTGAAGCTTTCTTT.

In nucleotides, the CDR3 is TGTGCCAGCAGTGAAAGTAGCGGGAGTTGGAATGAGCAGTTCTTC. Protein product: CASSESSGSWNEQFF. This rearrangement joins TRBV6-1 to TRBJ2-1; 9 bases agree with TRBD2. Germline V lookup: CDR1 MNHNS, CDR2 SASEGT. This CDR3 has 15 residues. J was trimmed by 7 bases and V by 2 bases; bases with no gene match: 6.

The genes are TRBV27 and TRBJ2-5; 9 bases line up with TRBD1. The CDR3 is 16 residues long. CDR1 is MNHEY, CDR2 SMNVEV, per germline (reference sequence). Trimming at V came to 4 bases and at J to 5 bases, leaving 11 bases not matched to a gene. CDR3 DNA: TGTGCCAGCAGTTCCCCTCGGGACAGGGCTGGGGAGACCCAGTACTTC. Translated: CASSSPRDRAGETQYF.

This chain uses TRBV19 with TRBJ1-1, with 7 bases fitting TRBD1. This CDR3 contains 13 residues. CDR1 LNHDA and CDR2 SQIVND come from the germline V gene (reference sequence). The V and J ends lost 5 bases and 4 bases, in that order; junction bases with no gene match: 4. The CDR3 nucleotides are TGTGCCAGTAGTGCCGGGACAGCCACTGAAGCTTTCTTT. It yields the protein CASSAGTATEAFF.

The CDR3 region has the DNA TGTGCCCCTACGTGCCCATCGGATACGCAGTATTTT. It specifies CAPTCPSDTQYF. The chain has TRBV21-1 and TRBJ2-3; the D call TRBD2 from the table was never checked on the DNA. TRBV21-1 has pseudogene status. This CDR3 has 12 amino acids.

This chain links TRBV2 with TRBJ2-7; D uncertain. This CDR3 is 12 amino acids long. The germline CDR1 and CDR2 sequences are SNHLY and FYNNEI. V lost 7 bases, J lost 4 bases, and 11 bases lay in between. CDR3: CASTPFRYEQYF. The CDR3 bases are TGTGCCAGCACCCCGTTTCGGTACGAGCAGTACTTC.

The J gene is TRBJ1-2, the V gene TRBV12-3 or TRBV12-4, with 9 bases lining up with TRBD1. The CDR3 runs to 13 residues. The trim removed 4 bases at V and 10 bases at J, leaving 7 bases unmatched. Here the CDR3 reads CASSSGTGLYYTF. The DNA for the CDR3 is TGTGCCAGCAGTTCCGGGACAGGGTTATACTACACCTTC.

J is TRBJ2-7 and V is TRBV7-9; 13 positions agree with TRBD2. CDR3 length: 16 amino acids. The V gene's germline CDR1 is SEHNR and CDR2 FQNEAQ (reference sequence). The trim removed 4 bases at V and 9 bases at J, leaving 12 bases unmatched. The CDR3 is CASSSNTGLAGVRQYF. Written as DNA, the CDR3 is TGTGCCAGCAGCTCTAATACAGGACTAGCGGGAGTAAGGCAGTACTTC.

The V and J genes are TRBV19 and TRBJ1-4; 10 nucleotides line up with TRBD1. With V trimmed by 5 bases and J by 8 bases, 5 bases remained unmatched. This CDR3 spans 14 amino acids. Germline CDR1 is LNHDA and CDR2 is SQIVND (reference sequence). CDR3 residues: CASSDRGQWEKLFF. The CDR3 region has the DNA TGTGCCAGTAGTGACAGGGGGCAATGGGAAAAACTGTTTTTT. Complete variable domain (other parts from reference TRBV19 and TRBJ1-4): DGGITQSPKYLFRKEGQNVTLSCEQNLNHDAMYWYRQDPGQGLRLIYYSQIVNDFQKGDIAEGYSVSREKKESFPLTVTSAQKNPTAFYLCASSDRGQWEKLFFGSGTQLSVL.

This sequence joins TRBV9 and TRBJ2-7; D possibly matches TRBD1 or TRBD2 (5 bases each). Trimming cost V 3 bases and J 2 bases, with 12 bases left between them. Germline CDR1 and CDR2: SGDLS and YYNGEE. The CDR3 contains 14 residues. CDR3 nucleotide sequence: TGTGCCAGCAGCGCCCGGGACGGCACCTACGAGCAGTACTTC. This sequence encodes CASSARDGTYEQYF.

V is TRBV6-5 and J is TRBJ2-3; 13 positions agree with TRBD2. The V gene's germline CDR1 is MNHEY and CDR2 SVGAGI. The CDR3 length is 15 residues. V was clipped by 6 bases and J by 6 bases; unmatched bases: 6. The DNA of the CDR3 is TGTGCCAGCAGAGTGACTAGCGGGAGGTTCGATACGCAGTATTTT. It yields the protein CASRVTSGRFDTQYF.

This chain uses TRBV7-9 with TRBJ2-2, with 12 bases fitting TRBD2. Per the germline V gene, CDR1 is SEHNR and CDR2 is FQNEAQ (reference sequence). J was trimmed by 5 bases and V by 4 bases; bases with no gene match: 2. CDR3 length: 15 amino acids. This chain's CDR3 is CASSSGTSGTGELFF. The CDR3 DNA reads TGTGCCAGCAGCTCGGGGACTAGCGGGACCGGGGAGCTGTTTTTT.

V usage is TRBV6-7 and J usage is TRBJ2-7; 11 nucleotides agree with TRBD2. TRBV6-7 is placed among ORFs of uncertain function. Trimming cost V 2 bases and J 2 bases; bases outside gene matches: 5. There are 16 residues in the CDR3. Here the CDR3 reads CASSYTGTSGTYEQYF. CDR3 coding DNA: TGTGCCAGCAGTTACACTGGGACTAGCGGCACCTACGAGCAGTACTTC.

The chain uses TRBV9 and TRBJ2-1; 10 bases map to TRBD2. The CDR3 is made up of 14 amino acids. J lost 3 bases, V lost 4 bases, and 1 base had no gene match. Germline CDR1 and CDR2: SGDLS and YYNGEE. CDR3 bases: TGTGCCAGCAGCACTAGCGGGGACTACAATGAGCAGTTCTTC. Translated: CASSTSGDYNEQFF. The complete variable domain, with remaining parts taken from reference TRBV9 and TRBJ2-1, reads DSGVTQTPKHLITATGQRVTLRCSPRSGDLSVYWYQQSLDQGLQFLIQYYNGEERAKGNILERFSAQQFPDLHSELNLSSLELGDSALYFCASSTSGDYNEQFFGPGTRLTVL.

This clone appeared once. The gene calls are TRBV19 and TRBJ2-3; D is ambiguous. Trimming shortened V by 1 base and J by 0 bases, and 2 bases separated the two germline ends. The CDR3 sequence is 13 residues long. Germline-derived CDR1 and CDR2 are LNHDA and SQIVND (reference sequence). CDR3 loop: CASSIGSTDTQYF. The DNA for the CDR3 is TGTGCCAGTAGTATAGGAAGCACAGATACGCAGTATTTT.

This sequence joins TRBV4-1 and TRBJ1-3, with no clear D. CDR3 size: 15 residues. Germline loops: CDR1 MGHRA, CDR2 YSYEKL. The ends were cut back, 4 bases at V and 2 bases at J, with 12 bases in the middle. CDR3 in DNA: TGCGCCAGCAGCCCCACCGGGGTGCCTGGAAACACCATATATTTT. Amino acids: CASSPTGVPGNTIYF.

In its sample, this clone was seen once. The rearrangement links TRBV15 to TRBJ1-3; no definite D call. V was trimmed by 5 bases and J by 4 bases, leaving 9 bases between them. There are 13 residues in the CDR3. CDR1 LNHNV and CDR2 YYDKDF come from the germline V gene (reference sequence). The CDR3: CATSRSRGNTIYF. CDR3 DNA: TGTGCCACCAGCCGAAGCCGAGGAAACACCATATATTTT.

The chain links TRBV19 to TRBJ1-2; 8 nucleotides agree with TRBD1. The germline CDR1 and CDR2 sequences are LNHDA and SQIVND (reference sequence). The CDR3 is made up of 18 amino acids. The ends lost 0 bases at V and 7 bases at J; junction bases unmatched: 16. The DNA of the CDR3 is TGTGCCAGTAGTATAGAGGACAGGGAGCCTTCTTGGGGGGGTGGCTACACCTTC. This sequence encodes CASSIEDREPSWGGGYTF.

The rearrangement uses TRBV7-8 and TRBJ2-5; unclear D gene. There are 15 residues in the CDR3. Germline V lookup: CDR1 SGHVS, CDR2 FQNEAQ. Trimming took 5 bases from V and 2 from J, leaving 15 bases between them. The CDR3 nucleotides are TGTGCCAGCAGCCAGGTGCGGCTAGAACAAGAGACCCAGTACTTC. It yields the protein CASSQVRLEQETQYF.

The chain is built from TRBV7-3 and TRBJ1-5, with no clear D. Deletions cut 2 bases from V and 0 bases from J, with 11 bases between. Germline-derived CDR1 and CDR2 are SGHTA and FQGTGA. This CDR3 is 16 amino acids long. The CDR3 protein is CASSLPASDSNQPQHF. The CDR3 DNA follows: TGTGCCAGCAGCTTACCCGCCAGTGATAGCAATCAGCCCCAGCATTTT.

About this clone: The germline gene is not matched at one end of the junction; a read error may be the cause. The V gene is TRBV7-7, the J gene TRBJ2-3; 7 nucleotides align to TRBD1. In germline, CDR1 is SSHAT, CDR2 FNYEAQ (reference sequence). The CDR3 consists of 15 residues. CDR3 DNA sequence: TGTGCTAGCAGCTTAGGCTCACAGGGGAGAGATACGCAGTATTTT. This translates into CASSLGSQGRDTQYF.